This T cell receptor beta chain was sequenced in a study of spatial heterogeneity in lung cancer. The study's findings and limits: Counts of expanded intratumoral alpha and beta TCRs tracked tumor mutation counts. Ubiquitous and regional expanded TCR counts correlated with ubiquitous and regional nonsynonymous mutations, respectively.

As for time point: sample taken at primary tumor resection. This clonotype is categorized as medium-sized (0.01 to 0.1%). What it binds is not known. TCRdb independently ran MiXCR on the 5' RACE reads; one entry per CDR3 protein. This repertoire shows 20,000 to 25,000 distinct CDR3 sequences, 8.8% found once; its top ten account for around 7%. Germline CDR1 is MDHEN and CDR2 is SYDVKM. J was trimmed by 0 bases and V by 2 bases; bases with no gene match: 7. The CDR3 loop spans 16 amino acids. The sequenced sample was lung tumor tissue, obtained at surgery. This chain joins TRBV28 and TRBJ2-7, with 7 bases matching TRBD1. This sequence originates from a male donor with early-stage non-small cell lung cancer. The CDR3 loop is CASSLRPGDSSYEQYF. The CDR3 DNA reads as TGTGCCAGCAGTTTACGCCCCGGGGACAGCTCCTACGAGCAGTACTTC.